The 13 T cell receptor beta chains below were found in one sample sequenced in a study of blood T cell repertoires in COVID-19. Method: immunoSEQ multiplex PCR; TCRdb's copy keeps in-frame clones and lacks some. Among about 210,000 clones listed, roughly 86% were seen once. Sequencing was carried out using peripheral blood. All receptors come from a man in his fifties or sixties with acute or convalescent COVID-19.

The CDR3 protein is CASSPTDRGRPGGTQYF. The CDR3 DNA sequence: TGTGCCAGCAGTCCGACTGACAGGGGGCGGCCCGGGGGGACCCAGTACTTC. The chain joins TRBV27 to TRBJ2-5, with 10 bases lining up with TRBD1. The CDR3 is 17 residues long. Germline lookup yields CDR1 MNHEY and CDR2 SMNVEV (reference sequence). Trimming took 5 bases from V and 7 from J; bases not matched to a gene: 16.

The gene calls are TRBV5-8 and TRBJ1-2; 12 nucleotides agree with TRBD1. Germline CDR1 reads SGHTS; CDR2 reads YDEGEE. CDR3 length: 14 residues. With 5 bases clipped from V and 8 bases from J, the junction kept 7 bases outside the gene matches. DNA for the CDR3: TGTGCCAGCAGTTGGGACAGGGGGCGCGGGGGCTACACCTTC. This encodes CASSWDRGRGGYTF.

The chain joins TRBV11-2 to TRBJ1-6; D not certain. CDR3 length: 15 amino acids. The ends were cut back, 0 bases at V and 8 bases at J, with 11 bases in the middle. Germline V gene data show CDR1 as SGHAT and CDR2 as FQNNGV. CDR3 sequence reads: CASSLEPGSYSPLHF. DNA for the CDR3: TGTGCCAGCAGCTTAGAGCCCGGGAGCTATTCACCCCTCCACTTT.

This clone was detected once. This chain uses TRBV7-9 with TRBJ2-3; 8 positions agree with TRBD2. The ends lost 0 bases at V and 3 bases at J; junction bases unmatched: 2. The CDR3 contains 15 residues. CDR1 is SEHNR, CDR2 FQNEAQ, per germline (reference sequence). The CDR3 sequence is CASSLAAGGTDTQYF. In nucleotides, the CDR3 is TGTGCCAGCAGCTTAGCGGCGGGGGGTACAGATACGCAGTATTTT.

The V gene is TRBV7-5, the J gene TRBJ1-2; the listed D gene, TRBD1, was not tested against the DNA. TRBV7-5 is a pseudogene segment. The CDR3 has 13 amino acids. The CDR3 DNA follows: TGTGCCAGAAGCTTTCGACAGAGCTATGGCTACACCTTC. Its protein is CARSFRQSYGYTF.

This clone was detected once. V is TRBV13 and J is TRBJ1-4; 8 bases fit TRBD1. Germline V gives CDR1 PRHDT, CDR2 FYEKMQ (reference sequence). Trimming took 5 bases from V and 0 from J; bases not matched to a gene: 11. The CDR3 has 18 amino acids. This chain's CDR3 is CASSAGQGTTATNEKLFF. The CDR3 region has the DNA TGTGCCAGCAGCGCAGGACAGGGAACGACGGCAACTAATGAAAAACTGTTTTTT.

This rearrangement joins TRBV4-1 to TRBJ2-1; D is ambiguous. The CDR3 length is 18 residues. Germline CDR1 and CDR2: MGHRA and YSYEKL. Trimming took 4 bases from V and 0 from J, leaving 19 bases between them. CDR3 residues: CASSPSPSGPSSYNEQFF. CDR3 DNA sequence: TGCGCCAGCAGCCCCTCTCCTAGTGGCCCGAGCTCCTACAATGAGCAGTTCTTC.

This clone was recorded once. This chain links TRBV7-3 with TRBJ1-1; D may be TRBD1 (6 bases). V lost 1 base and J 4 bases, leaving 13 bases between the germline ends. The CDR3 has 15 residues. Germline loops: CDR1 SGHTA, CDR2 FQGTGA. The CDR3 DNA follows: TGTGCCAGCAGCTTAAATGGGGGGGCCGGCACTGAAGCTTTCTTT. This gives the protein CASSLNGGAGTEAFF.

The chain has TRBV5-4 and TRBJ2-1; TRBD2 matches 7 bases. Trimming removed 2 bases from V and 15 bases from J; junction bases left unmatched: 8. Germline loops: CDR1 SGHNT, CDR2 YYREEE (reference sequence). The CDR3 covers 12 residues. CDR3 nucleotide sequence: TGTGCCAGCAGCTTTGGGGGGGGGAAGTGGTTCTTC. It translates to CASSFGGGKWFF.

This chain links TRBV5-1 with TRBJ2-7, with 11 bases aligning to TRBD2. V lost 3 bases, J lost 0 bases, and 5 bases stayed unmatched. The CDR3 covers 16 residues. Germline CDR1 is SGHRS and CDR2 is YFSETQ. The CDR3 spells CASSSGLAEASYEQYF. CDR3 nucleotides: TGCGCCAGCAGCTCGGGACTAGCGGAGGCCTCCTACGAGCAGTACTTC.

The chain carries TRBV12-3 or TRBV12-4 and TRBJ2-5, with D possibly matching TRBD1 (6 bases). The CDR3 contains 13 residues. Trimming shortened V by 7 bases and J by 1 base, and 10 bases separated the two germline ends. CDR3 sequence reads: CASTRDIQETQYF. The CDR3 bases are TGTGCCAGCACCCGGGACATCCAAGAGACCCAGTACTTC.

The chain uses TRBV7-8 and TRBJ2-5; perhaps TRBD1 as D (7 bases). The CDR3 sequence is 14 residues long. Trimming stripped 3 bases from V and 5 bases from J, with 13 bases between. Germline V gene sequence: CDR1 SGHVS, CDR2 FQNEAQ. The CDR3 here is CASSLVRGEETQYF. The CDR3 region has the DNA TGTGCCAGCAGCTTGGTCAGGGGGGAGGAGACCCAGTACTTC. The whole variable domain, filled in from reference TRBV7-8 and TRBJ2-5, reads GAGVSQSPRYKVAKRGQDVALRCDPISGHVSLFWYQQALGQGPEFLTYFQNEAQLDKSGLPSDRFFAERPEGSVSTLKIQRTQQEDSAVYLCASSLVRGEETQYFGPGTRLLVL.

The rearrangement uses TRBV30 and TRBJ1-6, with a possible D match to TRBD1 (5 bases). V was shortened by 2 bases and J by 8 bases, with 10 bases between the two germline ends. Germline CDR1 and CDR2: GTSNPN and SVGIG (reference sequence). This CDR3 contains 13 residues. The CDR3 loop is CAWSTGGDSPLHF. CDR3 sequence (DNA): TGTGCCTGGAGTACGGGGGGGGATTCACCCCTCCACTTT.